A single sample gave rise to the 24 T cell receptor beta chains below, sequenced in a study of cytomegalovirus exposure and HLA in healthy donors. Primers for the PCR totalled 60 Vbeta and 13 Jbeta. This table comes from immunoSEQ multiplex PCR, and its TCRdb copy is limited to in-frame clones, with some not included. The clone table shows about 65,000 clones, with the ten largest holding 15%. Sequencing input: PBMCs. These receptors were obtained from a boy younger than 18 in good health and CMV-seronegative.

The chain recombines TRBV5-6 with TRBJ2-5; D gene unclear. Trimming pared 4 bases from V and 7 bases from J, leaving 14 bases between. This CDR3 spans 13 amino acids. Germline assignment: CDR1 SGHDT and CDR2 YYEEEE. The CDR3 bases are TGTGCCAGCAGCAGCCAGACTCTTCGGACCCAGTACTTC. Translation gives CASSSQTLRTQYF.

This sequence joins TRBV7-2 and TRBJ1-6; D perhaps matches TRBD1 (6 bases). Germline V gene lookup returns CDR1 SGHTA and CDR2 FQGNSA. The CDR3 has 15 residues. Trimming cost V 3 bases and J 7 bases, with 13 bases left between them. CDR3 amino acids: CASSLVTGGNSPLHF. Written as DNA, the CDR3 is TGTGCCAGCAGCTTGGTGACAGGCGGGAATTCACCCCTCCACTTT.

The gene calls are TRBV7-3 and TRBJ2-7; TRBD1 matches 7 bases. The germline gives CDR1 SGHTA, CDR2 FQGTGA. J gave up 0 bases and V 5 bases, and 4 bases lay outside the gene matches. CDR3 length: 14 residues. The CDR3 region has the DNA TGTGCCAGCAGCCGTACAGGGGACTCCTACGAGCAGTACTTC. Its translation is CASSRTGDSYEQYF.

The CDR3 nucleotides read TGTGCCAGCAGCTTAGGAGGCGGCGGCTACGAGCAGTACTTC. The encoded protein is CASSLGGGGYEQYF. The J gene is TRBJ2-7, the V gene TRBV11-3, with unresolved D. Germline CDR1 is SGHNT and CDR2 is YENEEA. The CDR3 is made up of 14 amino acids. Trimming removed 1 base from V and 3 bases from J, with 10 bases in between.

This sequence joins TRBV5-1 and TRBJ1-1, with 10 bases identical to TRBD1. The CDR3 runs to 15 residues. Trimming cost V 4 bases and J 3 bases; bases outside gene matches: 6. In germline, CDR1 is SGHRS, CDR2 YFSETQ. CDR3 loop: CASSDTGTGDTEAFF. The CDR3 nucleotides read TGCGCCAGCAGCGATACCGGGACAGGGGACACTGAAGCTTTCTTT.

The chain joins TRBV7-2 to TRBJ2-2; a possible D gene is TRBD2 (7 bases). The CDR3 covers 16 residues. V was clipped by 5 bases and J by 2 bases, with 15 bases between them. Germline values: CDR1 SGHTA, CDR2 FQGNSA. The CDR3 bases are TGTGCCAGCAGCGTCCGTGGGGGGGCAAACACCGGGGAGCTGTTTTTT. Protein sequence: CASSVRGGANTGELFF.

This sequence joins TRBV2 and TRBJ2-7, with 11 bases matching TRBD2. Germline V gene lookup returns CDR1 SNHLY and CDR2 FYNNEI. The CDR3 totals 15 residues. V shed 10 bases, J shed 0 bases, and the junction held 8 bases outside the gene matches. CDR3 region: CANAEGTSGSYEQYF. The CDR3 nucleotides read TGTGCCAACGCGGAGGGGACTAGCGGCTCCTACGAGCAGTACTTC.

The chain is built from TRBV9 and TRBJ1-1, with 8 bases fitting TRBD1. Germline V gene data show CDR1 as SGDLS and CDR2 as YYNGEE. With 4 bases clipped from V and 3 bases from J, the junction kept 8 bases outside the gene matches. This CDR3 has 15 amino acids. CDR3 DNA: TGTGCCAGCAGCCCGACAGGGGCGGAGGACACTGAAGCTTTCTTT. Protein: CASSPTGAEDTEAFF.

The V gene is TRBV7-9, the J gene TRBJ1-2; unclear D gene. CDR1 is SEHNR and CDR2 is FQNEAQ in the germline V gene (reference sequence). V was clipped by 4 bases and J by 10 bases, with 7 bases between them. There are 10 residues in the CDR3. The CDR3 is CASSSVFYTF. DNA for the CDR3: TGTGCCAGCAGCTCTGTCTTCTACACCTTC.

The chain is built from TRBV29-1 and TRBJ2-3; perhaps TRBD2 as D (6 bases). The ends were cut back, 4 bases at V and 2 bases at J, with 13 bases in the middle. There are 14 residues in the CDR3. Germline CDR1 is SQVTM and CDR2 is ANQGSEA. The CDR3 loop is CSVVPAGPTDTQYF. CDR3 DNA sequence: TGCAGCGTTGTCCCGGCGGGGCCCACAGATACGCAGTATTTT.

About this clone itself: The junction departs from the called germline gene at one end, perhaps through a read error. This chain connects TRBV7-2 to TRBJ2-7, with 11 bases that match TRBD2. This CDR3 is 15 amino acids long. Germline assignment: CDR1 SGHTA and CDR2 FQGNSA. The CDR3 protein is CASSPTGTSGWVASF. CDR3 nucleotides: TGTGCCAGCAGCCCGACCGGGACTAGCGGCTGGGTCGCCTCCTTC.

This chain uses TRBV6-8 with TRBJ2-7, with 9 bases aligning to TRBD2. The germline CDR1 and CDR2 sequences are MNHGY and SAAAGT. The CDR3 loop spans 14 amino acids. Trimming at V came to 6 bases and at J to 5 bases, leaving 8 bases not matched to a gene. CDR3 bases: TGTGCCAGCAGGCATAGCGGGAGCACAGACGAGCAGTACTTC. Its protein product is CASRHSGSTDEQYF.

This sequence joins TRBV7-3 and TRBJ2-1; weak D call: TRBD2 (6 bases). Trimming cost V 4 bases and J 8 bases, with 18 bases left between them. This CDR3 has 15 residues. Germline values: CDR1 SGHTA, CDR2 FQGTGA. In DNA form, the CDR3 reads TGTGCCAGCAGCTCTTTCGGTTTCAGGGAGGATGAGCAGTTCTTC. Protein sequence: CASSSFGFREDEQFF.

The chain combines TRBV6-1 with TRBJ1-1; tentative D call: TRBD1 (6 bases). The germline V gene has CDR1 MNHNS and CDR2 SASEGT. The CDR3 has 13 residues. The V end lost 6 bases, the J end lost 4 bases, and 12 bases lay between the germline ends. The CDR3 loop is CASSLGQITEAFF. CDR3 sequence (DNA): TGTGCCAGCAGCCTCGGACAGATCACTGAAGCTTTCTTT.

J is TRBJ2-2 and V is TRBV10-3, with 11 bases that match TRBD2. The J segment lost 2 bases and the V segment lost 6 bases, leaving 5 bases of the junction unmatched. This CDR3 contains 16 residues. The germline V gene has CDR1 ENHRY and CDR2 SYGVKD. CDR3 coding DNA: TGTGCCATCAGCTCTAGCGGGGGGACAAACACCGGGGAGCTGTTTTTT. It translates to CAISSSGGTNTGELFF.

The chain carries TRBV5-6 and TRBJ2-1; maybe TRBD1 (5 bases). Per germline, CDR1 SGHDT and CDR2 YYEEEE. The V end was cut by 4 bases, the J end by 14 bases, with 16 bases between. This CDR3 is built from 12 residues. The CDR3 nucleotides read TGTGCCAGCAGCCCGCAGGGAAGGGGTGAGTTCTTC. It specifies CASSPQGRGEFF.

The chain has TRBV4-1 and TRBJ2-3; perhaps TRBD2 as D (5 bases). The CDR3 loop spans 14 amino acids. V was trimmed by 4 bases and J by 2 bases, leaving 10 bases between them. Germline V gene lookup returns CDR1 MGHRA and CDR2 YSYEKL. The CDR3 coding sequence is TGCGCCAGCAGCCTTGGACTCACCACAGATACGCAGTATTTT. Protein: CASSLGLTTDTQYF.

The chain combines TRBV6-5 with TRBJ2-7; the match to TRBD2 covers 10 bases. From germline, CDR1 is MNHEY and CDR2 SVGAGI. Trimming removed 7 bases from V and 3 bases from J; junction bases left unmatched: 6. The CDR3 is 14 amino acids. The CDR3 sequence: CASNTGTSVYEQYF. In DNA, the CDR3 is TGTGCCAGCAACACCGGGACTAGCGTCTACGAGCAGTACTTC.

The chain carries TRBV29-1 and TRBJ2-5, with D perhaps TRBD1 (5 bases). Germline V lookup: CDR1 SQVTM, CDR2 ANQGSEA. Trimming pared 7 bases from V and 4 bases from J, leaving 19 bases between. The CDR3 covers 14 residues. The CDR3 protein is CSALGARIGETQYF. The CDR3 DNA is TGCAGCGCATTAGGGGCAAGGATAGGAGAGACCCAGTACTTC.

The rearrangement joins TRBV29-1 to TRBJ2-7; tentative D call: TRBD2 (6 bases). Trimming took 6 bases from V and 0 from J, leaving 15 bases between them. Germline V gene lookup returns CDR1 SQVTM and CDR2 ANQGSEA. The CDR3 runs to 14 residues. CDR3 sequence: CSVYLAASSYEQYF. CDR3 in DNA: TGCAGCGTATACTTAGCGGCGAGCTCCTACGAGCAGTACTTC.

The chain links TRBV5-1 to TRBJ1-2, with TRBD1 identical over 9 bases. Trimming cost V 5 bases and J 6 bases; bases outside gene matches: 8. The CDR3 contains 14 residues. Per the germline V gene, CDR1 is SGHRS and CDR2 is YFSETQ. This CDR3 reads CASRLWDRDNGYTF. The CDR3 nucleotides are TGCGCCAGCAGGTTGTGGGACAGGGATAATGGCTACACCTTC.

The chain uses TRBV5-1 and TRBJ2-2; maybe TRBD2 (5 bases). Trimming shortened V by 6 bases and J by 7 bases, and 10 bases separated the two germline ends. This CDR3 has 12 residues. Germline lookup yields CDR1 SGHRS and CDR2 YFSETQ. The CDR3 reads CASKNEGGELFF. The CDR3 DNA sequence: TGCGCCAGCAAAAATGAGGGCGGGGAGCTGTTTTTT.

The V and J genes are TRBV10-3 and TRBJ1-2, with D unclear. The CDR3 length is 13 residues. V was cut by 9 bases and J by 8 bases, with 19 bases left in between. Germline CDR1 reads ENHRY; CDR2 reads SYGVKD. The CDR3 sequence: CAISKEVGEGYTF. The DNA of the CDR3 is TGTGCCATTTCCAAGGAGGTAGGAGAAGGCTACACCTTC.

V is TRBV11-2 and J is TRBJ2-7; D not resolved. Per the germline V gene, CDR1 is SGHAT and CDR2 is FQNNGV. The CDR3 spans 14 residues. Trimming stripped 7 bases from V and 2 bases from J, with 15 bases between. The DNA of the CDR3 is TGTGCCAGCAATTTAGACGGAGCCCCCTACGAGCAGTACTTC. This translates into CASNLDGAPYEQYF.